This T cell receptor beta chain was captured by sequencing in a study of CD8 T cells in ankylosing spondylitis. TCRdb recomputed calls from the 5' RACE reads with MiXCR, one row per CDR3 protein. This sample has 150,000 to 200,000 distinct CDR3 sequences; 15% to 20% occur once, and the top ten carry 3.5% to 5%. General study results and limits: A TCR beta motif made of about 8 highly homologous variants seemed typical of ankylosing spondylitis blood.

The CDR3 has 15 amino acids. The trim removed 5 bases at V and 2 bases at J, leaving 7 bases unmatched. This clonotype was recorded many times. No antigen is known for it. This TCR derives from a male donor aged 10-29 years with ankylosing spondylitis or in good health (not recorded which). This chain joins TRBV12-3 or TRBV12-4 and TRBJ2-3; 7 positions match TRBD1. The specimen sequenced was blood, either unsorted or a sorted T cell fraction (not recorded which). The CDR3 sequence is CASSPRDSYTDTQYF. The CDR3 nucleotides read TGTGCCAGCAGTCCTCGGGACAGCTACACAGATACGCAGTATTTT.